A few counts support the clone carrying this TCR beta chain. The antigen remains unidentified. The junction shows a germline mismatch at one end, possibly a read error. These data belong to a study of T cells after yellow fever vaccination. Study results and limitations: Abundant clonotypes from the bulk population could contaminate FACS-sorted repertoires.

Germline lookup yields CDR1 SSHAT and CDR2 FNYEAQ (reference sequence). The CDR3 is made up of 14 amino acids. Generation of TCR cDNA used 5'RACE template switching (which added a universal primer site and UMIs). TCRdb reprocessed the 5' RACE reads with MiXCR, giving one entry per CDR3 protein. This sample has 110,000 or so distinct CDR3 sequences, with around 6.7% found just once. The starting material was CD4+ T cells sorted from PBMCs, obtained around 45 days after the first yellow fever vaccination. The V and J genes are TRBV7-7 and TRBJ2-2; maybe TRBD1 (6 bases). This sequence was found in a man between 18 and 29 years old who received the YFV17D yellow fever vaccine. CDR3 sequence (DNA): TGTGCTAGCACTCCAGTGGCAGGGGTCGGGGAGCTGTTTTTT. Translating gives CASTPVAGVGELFF.